The clone carrying this TCR beta chain was seen at least ten times. The sample originates from a study of human T cells and chemical hapten exposure. Study context: Per-sample TCR yield variability stemmed mainly from small pooled library volume differences.

CDR3 length equals 15 residues. CDR1 is KGHSH and CDR2 is LQKENI in the germline V gene. Trimming removed 2 bases from V and 5 bases from J, with 13 bases in between. Stated time point: pre-sensitization, week 0. The treatment denotes: therapeutic diphenylcyclopropenone sensitization with weekly scalp DPC. It was from unfractionated whole blood that total RNA was extracted. TCRdb re-called the RACE reads through MiXCR, storing one row per CDR3 protein. Here the sample spans more than 250,000 distinct CDR3 sequences, 7% to 10% being singletons. Sequences were derived from whole blood, sampled in connection with sensitization to the hapten diphenylcyclopropenone (DPC). The clonotype was recovered from a woman aged 40 to 49 with alopecia areata. Some clones in this sample may be carry-over from other donors' samples. V usage is TRBV18 and J usage is TRBJ1-5; weak D call: TRBD1 (6 bases). The CDR3 loop is CASSPSSQGYQPQHF. In DNA form, the CDR3 reads TGTGCCAGCTCACCATCTTCACAGGGCTATCAGCCCCAGCATTTT.